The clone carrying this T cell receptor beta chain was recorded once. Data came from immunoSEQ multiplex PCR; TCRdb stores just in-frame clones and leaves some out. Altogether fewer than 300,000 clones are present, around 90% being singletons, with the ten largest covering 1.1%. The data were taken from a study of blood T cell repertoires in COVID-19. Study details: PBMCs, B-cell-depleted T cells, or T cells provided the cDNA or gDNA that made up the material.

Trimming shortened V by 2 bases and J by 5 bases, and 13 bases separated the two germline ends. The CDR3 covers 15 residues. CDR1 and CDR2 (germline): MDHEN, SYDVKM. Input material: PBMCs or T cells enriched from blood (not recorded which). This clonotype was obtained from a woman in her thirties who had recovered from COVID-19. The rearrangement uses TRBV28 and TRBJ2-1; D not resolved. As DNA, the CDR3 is TGTGCCAGCAGTTTAGCTGGCAGGATGGACAATGAGCAGTTCTTC. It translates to CASSLAGRMDNEQFF.